The sequence of this T cell receptor (beta chain) was determined in a study of technical replicates of blood from four donors. Germline V CDR1 and CDR2: MNHEY, SVGAGI. The CDR3 extends over 16 amino acids. V was trimmed by 0 bases and J by 5 bases, leaving 16 bases between them. Repertoires were generated with immunoSEQ multiplex PCR, while TCRdb's copy carries only in-frame clones and drops some. The repertoire holds fewer than 100,000 clones, with about 95% as singletons. The sequence derives from a human donor in good health. Material for sequencing was T cells isolated from PBMCs. V usage is TRBV6-5 and J usage is TRBJ1-1; D might be TRBD1 (6 bases). In nucleotides, the CDR3 is TGTGCCAGCAGTTACTCGATGATACAGGGATGGACTGAAGCTTTCTTT. As protein: CASSYSMIQGWTEAFF.